This T cell receptor (beta chain) was found in a study of T-cell memory formation after mild COVID-19 (dated by TCRdb to 2020 to 2022). Background on the whole study: TCR sequence clusters from the two donors were found to be largely donor specific. Longitudinal TCRalpha and TCRbeta repertoire sequencing tracked T-cell clones expanding and contracting after mild COVID-19 in two donors. The cohort comprised two young, previously healthy adult volunteers, one female and one male. Results the study describes overall, beyond this receptor: Contracting CD4+ clones were found mainly in CM and EM memory subsets, while CD8+ clones were enriched in EMRA. The study covered only a couple of mild cases, and larger cohorts including severe cases with pre-infection samples were considered necessary. SARS-CoV-2 specificity was not confirmed for the second-wave clones peaking on day 37. The detection of some responding clones in pre-infection memory suggests that pre-existing cross-reactive memory T cells joined the SARS-CoV-2 response. Balanced CD4/CD8 phenotypes were observed for clones contracting from day 15 to 85, whereas a bias towards CD4+ was observed for a second wave of clones expanding from day 15 to 37.

The reads were generated on an Illumina NovaSeq 6000. TCRalpha and TCRbeta cDNA libraries were built by 5'RACE with constant-segment primers, adding sample barcodes and unique molecular identifiers. RNA was extracted from every sample with Trizol reagent. The libraries were amplified in two PCR steps, and the second step added a second sample barcode and Illumina TruSeq adapters. Sequencing of the libraries was done on an Illumina NovaSeq, producing 2 x 150 bp paired-end reads. On the authors' methods: With migec v1.2.7, reads were demultiplexed and then collapsed into UMI-guided consensus sequences. Using mixcr v2.1.11, the UMI consensuses were aligned to TRA and TRB V and J templates and assembled into clonotypes. Expanded or contracted clonotypes were those called significant by both edgeR and NoisET, with noise models trained on biological replicates. edgeR calls used a false discovery rate-adjusted p below 0.01 and a log2 fold-change threshold of 1. PCA with hierarchical clustering of max-normalized trajectories of the 1000 most abundant clonotypes was used as exploratory dynamics analysis. Separately sequenced CD4+ and CD8+ repertoires were used to assign a CD4 or CD8 phenotype to each responding clone. Using fastp trimming at Q25 and MiXCR clonotype assembly, TCRdb reanalyzed the public sequencing data and kept in-frame beta chains. Each CDR3 protein appears once, grouped with its most common genes and DNA. None of the V and J calls come from the authors' own analysis; TCRdb made them. Present in this sample are around 100,000 distinct CDR3 sequences, around a fifth of which were seen just once. The ten biggest clones cover roughly 40% of the sample.

Remarks on this clonotype: Its target antigen remains unknown. No base quality values were provided; no much bigger clone lies one nucleotide off.

Ficoll-Paque density gradient centrifugation was the method used to isolate PBMCs. Inclusive of the bounding cysteine and phenylalanine, the CDR3 is 17 residues long. Left in the record is the CDR3 DNA by itself, 51 bases read in frame from the first base. The germline ends are 27 bases apart after V is trimmed by 8 bases and J by 5 bases. The germline V gene (reference sequence) yields PRHDT for CDR1 and FYEKMQ for CDR2. Sample: PBMCs or a T cell subset sorted from them (not recorded which). The rearrangement combines TRBV13 with TRBJ1-1; D gene: possibly TRBD1, on 5 matching bases. The sequence derives from a man between 18 and 35 years old who had mild COVID-19 (a few samples of this study predate the infection). The sample titles of this study are shuffled in the database, so cell type and time point are left out; the donor was told from shared clones. The CDR3 sequence is CASLGAAGSVGLTEAFF. The DNA sequence is TGTGCCAGCCTAGGGGCGGCAGGGAGTGTTGGTTTGACTGAAGCTTTCTTT.